The rows below give T cell receptor beta chains drawn from one sample of a study of blood T cell repertoires in COVID-19. Profiled with immunoSEQ multiplex PCR; TCRdb holds only in-frame clones, not every one. The sample records some 170,000 clones, approximately 87% being singletons. Source material: peripheral blood. All receptors come from a woman between 70 and 85 years old with COVID-19, enrolled during active disease. Both conserved end residues are part of each CDR3. The D gene is left open where the match is weak. Not every row has a clone size; where given, it reads once, few, many or a size class.

v_call	clone_size	d_call	j_call	cdr3_nt	cdr3_aa
TRBV7-8	-	-	TRBJ2-7	TGTGCCAGCAGCTTAGGGGTAGCGTTGACCTACGAGCAGTACTTC	CASSLGVALTYEQYF
TRBV12-3/TRBV12-4	-	TRBD2	TRBJ2-7	TGTGCCAGCAGGTTGGGGGGGAGCGAGCAGTACTTC	CASRLGGSEQYF
TRBV21-1	-	-	TRBJ2-1	TGTGCCAGCAGTTTAGCGGGAATCATCCACAATGAGCAGTTCTTC	CASSLAGIIHNEQFF
TRBV7-2	-	-	TRBJ2-1	TGTGCCAGCAGCTTATACGGCGGGATCAATGAGCAGTTCTTC	CASSLYGGINEQFF
TRBV13	-	-	TRBJ2-5	TGTGCCAGCAGCTTAGGACATTTCCAAGAGACCCAGTACTTC	CASSLGHFQETQYF
TRBV4-1	-	-	TRBJ1-4	TGCGCCAGCAGCTCCACAGATCGGAAGGAAAAACTGTTTTTT	CASSSTDRKEKLFF
TRBV10-1	few	-	TRBJ1-6	TGCGCCAGCATAACAGGGAATTCACCCCTCCACTTT	CASITGNSPLHF
TRBV5-1	-	-	TRBJ2-2	TGCGCCAGCAGCTTGGCCCGTTTCACCGGGGAGCTGTTTTTT	CASSLARFTGELFF
TRBV6-1	-	-	TRBJ2-7	TGTGCCAGCAGTGAAAGGTCAGGGGCCGAGCAGTACTTC	CASSERSGAEQYF
TRBV29-1	-	TRBD2	TRBJ2-7	TGCAGCGTTGACGGTAGCGGGAGTTTGGACGAGCAGTACTTC	CSVDGSGSLDEQYF
TRBV5-6	-	TRBD1	TRBJ1-4	TGTGCCAGCAGCTTGGCAGGGGGCGTTATTAATGAAAAACTGTTTTTT	CASSLAGGVINEKLFF
TRBV18	-	TRBD1	TRBJ2-7	TGTGCCAGCTCACCCGGGACAGGGTCCTACGAGCAGTACTTC	CASSPGTGSYEQYF
TRBV4-1	-	-	TRBJ2-7	TGCGCCAGCAGCCAAGCGTACGAGCAGTACTTC	CASSQAYEQYF
TRBV28	-	-	TRBJ2-7	TGTGCCAGCAGTTTGTCGGTGCCTCCCCACGAGCAGTACTTC	CASSLSVPPHEQYF
TRBV13	once	-	TRBJ1-3	TGTGCCAGCAGCTTAGGCTGGACAGTCTCTGGAAACACCATATATTTT	CASSLGWTVSGNTIYF
TRBV28	-	-	TRBJ2-5	TGTGCCAGCAGTTTTCGGGCCGGAGGGGGCAAAGAGACCCAGTACTTC	CASSFRAGGGKETQYF
TRBV6-1	-	TRBD1	TRBJ1-5	TGTGCCAGCAGTGAGGACAGGGATAATCAGCCCCAGCATTTT	CASSEDRDNQPQHF
TRBV30	-	TRBD1	TRBJ1-2	TGTGCCTGGAACAGGGGCGACTATGGCTACACCTTC	CAWNRGDYGYTF
TRBV6-5	-	-	TRBJ1-5	TGTGCCAGCAGAGATATACTACTGGGCAATCAGCCCCAGCATTTT	CASRDILLGNQPQHF
TRBV18	-	-	TRBJ1-1	TGTGCCAGCTCACCACCGTGGGTGCGGGAGAAGTCTTTT	CASSPPWVREKSF
TRBV5-6	few	-	TRBJ1-5	TGTGCCAGCAGCTTTTCGGGGGGCAGGGGCAATCAGCCCCAGCATTTT	CASSFSGGRGNQPQHF
TRBV28	once	TRBD1	TRBJ2-5	TGTGCCAGCAGCCGGGACAGGGGAGAGACCCAGTACTTC	CASSRDRGETQYF
TRBV6-2/TRBV6-3	-	TRBD1	TRBJ2-5	TGTGCCAGCAGTAACAGGGGTCAGACCCAGTACTTC	CASSNRGQTQYF
TRBV7-2	-	TRBD2	TRBJ2-7	TGTGCCAGCAGCTTAGATAGCGGGAGCTCCTACGAGCAGTACTTC	CASSLDSGSSYEQYF
TRBV2	-	-	TRBJ2-5	TGTGCCAGCAGCAGACGGAGCTTCGGGGACCAGTACTTC	CASSRRSFGDQYF
TRBV19	-	TRBD2	TRBJ2-7	TGTGCCAGTAGTGCACCGGGACTAGCGGGGTACGAGCAGTACTTC	CASSAPGLAGYEQYF
TRBV5-1	-	-	TRBJ1-1	TGCGCCAGCAGCTTGGAGACAAGCCCACTGGGCACTGAAGCTTTCTTT	CASSLETSPLGTEAFF
TRBV19	-	-	TRBJ2-2	TGTGCCAGTAGCTTGGACAGGAACACCGGGGAGCTGTTTTTT	CASSLDRNTGELFF